This TCR beta chain is drawn from a study of blood T cell repertoires in COVID-19 (dated by TCRdb to the early 2020s). In terms of the full investigation: The collaborator samples originated in the United States, Italy and Spain and spanned the acute and convalescent phases of COVID-19. Where available, HLA class I and class II types were obtained from metadata supplied by the sample provider rather than from assay-based typing. The prospective study material was composed of cDNA or gDNA derived from T cells, B-cell-depleted T cells, or PBMCs. The samples were drawn from the first 160 participants of the ongoing ImmuneRACE study and from 950 to 1,500 subjects provided by 6 global collaborators. Deeply sampled blood TCRbeta repertoires from subjects exposed to, actively infected with, or recovered from COVID-19 were included in the dataset. The repertoires were released in a freely available public database intended as a resource for research on the immune response to SARS-CoV-2. The sample metadata nearly always contained a de-identified subject ID, COVID-19 status, age in years and sex.

The collaborating institutions used their own protocols to collect whole blood in K2EDTA tubes. Collaborator samples were shipped for TCRbeta analysis as frozen whole blood, isolated PBMCs, or DNA extracted from either sample type. To note about this clone: Its antigen is unknown. The input lacks base qualities; no much larger clone sits a single base away.

Taken from the germline V gene (reference sequence), the CDR1 and CDR2 loops are LNHNV and YYDKDF. The CDR3 numbers 13 residues from cysteine through phenylalanine. The kept DNA is CDR3 alone, 39 bases in frame from the first base. V loses 0 bases of germline sequence and J loses 7 bases, and the interval between the two ends is 6 bases. TCRbeta CDR3 regions were amplified from genomic DNA by means of the immunoSEQ Assay, a bias-controlled multiplex PCR. The source study handled its data this way. Nucleated cell counts per sample were estimated from amplification of reference gene primers within the assay. To quantify the absolute abundance of each unique TCRbeta CDR3 rearrangement, sequence reads were collapsed and filtered. For each sample, productive Simpson clonality was calculated by taking the square root of Simpson's diversity index across productive rearrangements. Imported from immuneACCESS, the table was reduced by TCRdb to in-frame sequences with V and J called. These copies leave out some clones; in studies compared against another copy, an unresolved V gene accounts for under half, and the cause of the remainder is not known. V, J and clone size are those of that table, while D and trimming were read from the DNA. The sample yields 260,000 or so clones; over 70% were counted once. The ten largest account for 5.7% of the sample.

What the study reported, not specific to this receptor: The amount of clinical and demographic metadata varied by source and participant and was provided uncurated.

Sequencing used peripheral blood. The TCR originated in a man aged 80 or over with acute or convalescent COVID-19. The rearranged segments are TRBV15 and TRBJ1-4, with the D gene not confidently named. The CDR3 region: CATSRDRGEKLFF. At the DNA level, the sequence is TGTGCCACCAGCAGAGACCGGGGTGAAAAACTGTTTTTT. Full variable domain (CDR3 extended with the reference TRBV15 and TRBJ1-4 proteins): DAMVIQNPRYQVTQFGKPVTLSCSQTLNHNVMYWYQQKSSQAPKLLFHYYDKDFNNEADTPDNFQSRRPNTSFCFLDIRSPGLGDTAMYLCATSRDRGEKLFFGSGTQLSVL.